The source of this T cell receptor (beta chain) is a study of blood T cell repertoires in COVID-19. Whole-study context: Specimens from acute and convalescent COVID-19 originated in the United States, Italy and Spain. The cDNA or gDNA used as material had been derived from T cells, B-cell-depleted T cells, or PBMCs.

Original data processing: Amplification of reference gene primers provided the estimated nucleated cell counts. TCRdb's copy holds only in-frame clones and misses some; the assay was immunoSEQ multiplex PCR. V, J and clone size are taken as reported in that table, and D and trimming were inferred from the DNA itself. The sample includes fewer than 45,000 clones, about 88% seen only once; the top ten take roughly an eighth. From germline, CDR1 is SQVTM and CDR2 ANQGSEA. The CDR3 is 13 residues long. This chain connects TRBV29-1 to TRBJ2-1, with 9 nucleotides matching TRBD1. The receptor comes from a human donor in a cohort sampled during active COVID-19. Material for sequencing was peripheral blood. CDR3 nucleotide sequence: TGCATCGCCGGGACAGGGCCCTACAATGAGCAGTTCTTC. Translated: CIAGTGPYNEQFF.